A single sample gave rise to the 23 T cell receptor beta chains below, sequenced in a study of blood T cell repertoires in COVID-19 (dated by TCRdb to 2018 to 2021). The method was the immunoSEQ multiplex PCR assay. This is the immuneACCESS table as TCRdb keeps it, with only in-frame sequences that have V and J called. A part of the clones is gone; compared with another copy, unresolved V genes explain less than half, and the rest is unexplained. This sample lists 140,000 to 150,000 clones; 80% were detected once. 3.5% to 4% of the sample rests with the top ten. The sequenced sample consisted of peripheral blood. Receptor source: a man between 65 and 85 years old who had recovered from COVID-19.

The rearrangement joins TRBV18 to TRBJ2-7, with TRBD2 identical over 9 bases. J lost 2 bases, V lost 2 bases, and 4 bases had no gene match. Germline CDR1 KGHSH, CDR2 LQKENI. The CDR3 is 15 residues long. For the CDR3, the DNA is TGTGCCAGCTCACCAGGAAGCGGGAGGCCCTACGAGCAGTACTTC. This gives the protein CASSPGSGRPYEQYF.

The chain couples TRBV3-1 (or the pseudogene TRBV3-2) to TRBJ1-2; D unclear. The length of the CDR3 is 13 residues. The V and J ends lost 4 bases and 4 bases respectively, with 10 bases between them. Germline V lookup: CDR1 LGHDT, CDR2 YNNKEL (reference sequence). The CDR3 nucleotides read TGTGCCAGCAGCCTCGGGAGGGCCTATGGCTACACCTTC. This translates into CASSLGRAYGYTF.

The CDR3 DNA follows: TGTGCCAGCAGTCCCGACAGGAGCTACGAGCAGTACTTC. It is translated as CASSPDRSYEQYF. The chain employs TRBV12-3 or TRBV12-4 and TRBJ2-7; D is perhaps TRBD1 (6 bases). The CDR3 consists of 13 residues. Trimming removed 5 bases from V and 3 bases from J, with 11 bases in between.

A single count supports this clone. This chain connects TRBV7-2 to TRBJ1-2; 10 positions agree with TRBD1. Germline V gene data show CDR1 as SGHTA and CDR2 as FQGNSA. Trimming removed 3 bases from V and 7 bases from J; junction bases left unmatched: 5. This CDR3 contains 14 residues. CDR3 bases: TGTGCCAGCAGCTTCGGACAGGGGGAAGGTGGCTACACCTTC. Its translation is CASSFGQGEGGYTF.

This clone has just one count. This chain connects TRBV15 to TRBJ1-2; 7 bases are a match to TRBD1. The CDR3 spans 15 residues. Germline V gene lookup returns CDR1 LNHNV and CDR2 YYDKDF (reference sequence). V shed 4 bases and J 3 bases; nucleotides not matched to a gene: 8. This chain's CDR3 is CATSKIQGSYYGYTF. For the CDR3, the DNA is TGTGCCACCAGCAAAATACAGGGGTCTTACTATGGCTACACCTTC.

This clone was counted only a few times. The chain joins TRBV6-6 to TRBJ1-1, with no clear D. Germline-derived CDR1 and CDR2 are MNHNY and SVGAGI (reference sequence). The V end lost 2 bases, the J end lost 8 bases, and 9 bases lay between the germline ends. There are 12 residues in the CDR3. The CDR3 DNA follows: TGTGCCAGCAGTTACCCCGAGGCCGAAGCTTTCTTT. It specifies CASSYPEAEAFF.

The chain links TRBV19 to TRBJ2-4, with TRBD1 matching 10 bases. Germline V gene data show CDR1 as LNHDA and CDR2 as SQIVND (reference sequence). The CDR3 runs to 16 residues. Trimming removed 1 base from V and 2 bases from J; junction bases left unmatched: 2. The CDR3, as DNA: TGTGCCAGTAGTATAGGGACAGGGGGTTCCAAAAACATTCAGTACTTC. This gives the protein CASSIGTGGSKNIQYF.

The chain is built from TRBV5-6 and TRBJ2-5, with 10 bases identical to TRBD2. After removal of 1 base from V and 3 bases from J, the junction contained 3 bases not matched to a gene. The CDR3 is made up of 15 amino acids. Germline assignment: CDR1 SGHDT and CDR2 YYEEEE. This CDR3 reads CASSLSGRGKETQYF. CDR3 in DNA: TGTGCCAGCAGCTTGAGCGGGAGGGGTAAAGAGACCCAGTACTTC.

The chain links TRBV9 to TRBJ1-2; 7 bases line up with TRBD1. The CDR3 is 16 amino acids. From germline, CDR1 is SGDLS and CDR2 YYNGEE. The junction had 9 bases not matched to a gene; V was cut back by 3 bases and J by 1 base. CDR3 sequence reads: CASSAQQGVINYGYTF. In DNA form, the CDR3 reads TGTGCCAGCAGCGCCCAGCAGGGGGTGATTAACTATGGCTACACCTTC.

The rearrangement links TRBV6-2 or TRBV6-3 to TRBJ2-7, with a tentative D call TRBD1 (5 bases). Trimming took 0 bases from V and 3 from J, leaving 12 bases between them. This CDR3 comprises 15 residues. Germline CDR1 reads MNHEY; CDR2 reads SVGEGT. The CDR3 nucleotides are TGTGCCAGCAGTTACTCGGGGCGAGCGAGCTACGAGCAGTACTTC. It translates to CASSYSGRASYEQYF.

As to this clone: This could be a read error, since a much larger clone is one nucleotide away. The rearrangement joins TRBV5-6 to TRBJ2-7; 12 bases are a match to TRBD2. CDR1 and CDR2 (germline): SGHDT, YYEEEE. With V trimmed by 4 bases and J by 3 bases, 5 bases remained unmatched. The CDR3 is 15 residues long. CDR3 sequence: CASSVGTSGLYEQYF. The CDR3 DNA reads TGTGCCAGCAGCGTCGGGACTAGCGGGCTCTACGAGCAGTACTTC.

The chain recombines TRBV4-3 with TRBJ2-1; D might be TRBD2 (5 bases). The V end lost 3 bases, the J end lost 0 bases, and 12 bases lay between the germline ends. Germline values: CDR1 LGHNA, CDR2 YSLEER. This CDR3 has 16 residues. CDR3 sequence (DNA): TGCGCCAGCAGCCAGTACCCCAGCGGCTCCTACAATGAGCAGTTCTTC. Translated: CASSQYPSGSYNEQFF.

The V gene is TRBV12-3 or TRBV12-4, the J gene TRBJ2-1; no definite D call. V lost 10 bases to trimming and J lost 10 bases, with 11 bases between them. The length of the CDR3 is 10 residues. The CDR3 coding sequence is TGTGCCACCCCTCCGAGGGAGCAGTTCTTC. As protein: CATPPREQFF.

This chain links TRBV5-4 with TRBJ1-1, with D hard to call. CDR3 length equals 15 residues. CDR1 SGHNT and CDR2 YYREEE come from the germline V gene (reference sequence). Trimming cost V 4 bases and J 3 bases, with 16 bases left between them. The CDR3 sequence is CASSPLRGLDTEAFF. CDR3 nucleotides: TGTGCCAGCAGCCCTTTAAGAGGGTTGGACACTGAAGCTTTCTTT.

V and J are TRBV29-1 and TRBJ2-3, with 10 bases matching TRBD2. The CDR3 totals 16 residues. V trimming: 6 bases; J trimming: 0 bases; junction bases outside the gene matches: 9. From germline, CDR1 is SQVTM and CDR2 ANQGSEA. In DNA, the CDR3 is TGCAGCGTCGATAGGACTAGCGGAGCTAGCACAGATACGCAGTATTTT. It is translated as CSVDRTSGASTDTQYF.

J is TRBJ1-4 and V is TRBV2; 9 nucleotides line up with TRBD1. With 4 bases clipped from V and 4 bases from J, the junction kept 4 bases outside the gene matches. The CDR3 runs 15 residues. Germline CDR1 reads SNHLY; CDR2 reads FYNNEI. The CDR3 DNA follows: TGTGCCAGCAGTGGCGGGACAGGGAGTAATGAAAAACTGTTTTTT. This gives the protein CASSGGTGSNEKLFF.

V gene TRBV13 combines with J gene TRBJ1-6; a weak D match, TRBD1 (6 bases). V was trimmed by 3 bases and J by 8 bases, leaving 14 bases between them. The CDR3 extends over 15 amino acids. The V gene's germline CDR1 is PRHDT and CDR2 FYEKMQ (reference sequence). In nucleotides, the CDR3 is TGTGCCAGCAGCTTGGGGGCCAGGGGTGATTCACCCCTCCACTTT. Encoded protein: CASSLGARGDSPLHF.

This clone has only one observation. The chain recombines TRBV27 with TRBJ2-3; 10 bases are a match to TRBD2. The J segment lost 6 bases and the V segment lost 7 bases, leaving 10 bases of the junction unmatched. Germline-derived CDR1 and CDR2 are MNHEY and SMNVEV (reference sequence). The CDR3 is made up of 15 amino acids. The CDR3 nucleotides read TGTGCCAGCACCCCCCCGGCTAGCGGGAGTGATACGCAGTATTTT. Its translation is CASTPPASGSDTQYF.

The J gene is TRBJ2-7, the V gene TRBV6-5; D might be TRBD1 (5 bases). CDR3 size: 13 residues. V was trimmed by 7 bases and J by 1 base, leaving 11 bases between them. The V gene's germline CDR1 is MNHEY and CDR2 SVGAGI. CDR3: CASKEYRSYEQYF. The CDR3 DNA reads TGTGCCAGCAAAGAGTACAGGTCCTACGAGCAGTACTTC.

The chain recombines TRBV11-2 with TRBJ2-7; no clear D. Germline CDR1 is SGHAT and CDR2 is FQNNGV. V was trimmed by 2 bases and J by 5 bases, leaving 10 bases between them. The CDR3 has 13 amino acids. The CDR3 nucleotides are TGTGCCAGCAGCTTATATGAGATCCACGAGCAGTACTTC. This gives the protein CASSLYEIHEQYF.

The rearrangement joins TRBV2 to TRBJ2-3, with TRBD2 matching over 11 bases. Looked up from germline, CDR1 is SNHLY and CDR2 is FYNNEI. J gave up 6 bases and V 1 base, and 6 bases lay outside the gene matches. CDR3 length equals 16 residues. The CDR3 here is CASSEGLAGLWDTQYF. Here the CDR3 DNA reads TGTGCCAGCAGTGAAGGACTAGCGGGATTATGGGATACGCAGTATTTT.

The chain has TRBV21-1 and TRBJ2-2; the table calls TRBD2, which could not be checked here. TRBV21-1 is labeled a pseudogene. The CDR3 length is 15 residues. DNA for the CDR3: TGTGCCAGCAGCACTAGCGGGAGGGCCAACGGGGAGCTGTTTTTT. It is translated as CASSTSGRANGELFF.

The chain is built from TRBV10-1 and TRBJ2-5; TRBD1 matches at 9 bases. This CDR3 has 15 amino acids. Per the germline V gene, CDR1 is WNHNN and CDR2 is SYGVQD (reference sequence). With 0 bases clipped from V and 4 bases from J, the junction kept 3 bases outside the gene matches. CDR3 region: CASSESATGGETQYF. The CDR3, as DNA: TGCGCCAGCAGTGAGTCCGCGACAGGGGGAGAGACCCAGTACTTC.